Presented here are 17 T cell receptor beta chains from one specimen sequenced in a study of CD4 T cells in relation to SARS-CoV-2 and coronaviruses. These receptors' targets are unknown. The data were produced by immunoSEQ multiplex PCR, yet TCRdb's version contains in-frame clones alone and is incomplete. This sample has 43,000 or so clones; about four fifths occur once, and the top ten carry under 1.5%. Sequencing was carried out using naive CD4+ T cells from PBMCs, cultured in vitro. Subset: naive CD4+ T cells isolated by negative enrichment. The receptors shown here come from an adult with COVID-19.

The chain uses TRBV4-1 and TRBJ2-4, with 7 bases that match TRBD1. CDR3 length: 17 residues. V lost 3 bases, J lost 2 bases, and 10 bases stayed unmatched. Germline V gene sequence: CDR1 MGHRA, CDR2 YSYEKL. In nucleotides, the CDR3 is TGCGCCAGCAGCCATAAGGAGACAGGGTCTCCCAAAAACATTCAGTACTTC. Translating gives CASSHKETGSPKNIQYF.

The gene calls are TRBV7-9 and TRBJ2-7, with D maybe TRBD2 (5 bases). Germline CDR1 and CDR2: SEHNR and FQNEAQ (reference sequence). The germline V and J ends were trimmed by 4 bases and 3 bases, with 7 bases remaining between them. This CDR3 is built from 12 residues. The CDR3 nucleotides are TGTGCCAGCAGCTCCGGGGTCTACGAGCAGTACTTC. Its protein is CASSSGVYEQYF.

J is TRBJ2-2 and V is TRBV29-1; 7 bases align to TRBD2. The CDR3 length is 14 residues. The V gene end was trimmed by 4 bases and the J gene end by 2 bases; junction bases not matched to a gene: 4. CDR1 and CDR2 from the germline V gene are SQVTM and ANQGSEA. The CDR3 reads CSVGGGGNTGELFF. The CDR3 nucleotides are TGCAGCGTTGGGGGCGGGGGAAACACCGGGGAGCTGTTTTTT.

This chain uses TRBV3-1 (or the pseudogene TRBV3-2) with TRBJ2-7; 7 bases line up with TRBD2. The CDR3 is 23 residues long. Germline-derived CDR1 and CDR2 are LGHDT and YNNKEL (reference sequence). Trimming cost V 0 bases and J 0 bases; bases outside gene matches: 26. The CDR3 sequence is CASSQDKGPGGREDSTSSYEQYF. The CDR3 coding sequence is TGTGCCAGCAGCCAAGATAAGGGTCCCGGGGGGAGAGAGGATAGTACGAGCTCCTACGAGCAGTACTTC.

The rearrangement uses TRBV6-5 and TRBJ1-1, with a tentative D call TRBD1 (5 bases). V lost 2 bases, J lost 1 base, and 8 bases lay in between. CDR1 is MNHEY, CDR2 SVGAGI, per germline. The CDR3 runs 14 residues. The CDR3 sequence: CASSYRDGNTEAFF. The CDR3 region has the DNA TGTGCCAGCAGTTACCGGGACGGGAACACTGAAGCTTTCTTT.

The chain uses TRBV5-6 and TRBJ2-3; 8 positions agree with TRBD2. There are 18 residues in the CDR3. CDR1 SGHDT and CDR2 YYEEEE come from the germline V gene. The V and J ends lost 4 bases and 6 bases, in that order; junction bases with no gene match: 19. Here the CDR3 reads CASSPLYPPSGSSDTQYF. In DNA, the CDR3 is TGTGCCAGCAGCCCTCTTTACCCACCCAGCGGGAGTTCTGATACGCAGTATTTT.

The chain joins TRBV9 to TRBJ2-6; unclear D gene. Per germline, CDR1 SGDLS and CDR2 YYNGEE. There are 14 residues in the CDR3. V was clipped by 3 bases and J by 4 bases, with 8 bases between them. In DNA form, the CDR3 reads TGTGCCAGCAGCGATCGAACCGGGGCCAACGTCCTGACTTTC. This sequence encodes CASSDRTGANVLTF.

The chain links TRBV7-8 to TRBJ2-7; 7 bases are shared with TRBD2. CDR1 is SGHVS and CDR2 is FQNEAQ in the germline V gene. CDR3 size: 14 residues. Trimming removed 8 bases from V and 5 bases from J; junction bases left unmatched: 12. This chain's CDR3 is CASGRRELFHEQYF. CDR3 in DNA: TGTGCCAGCGGTCGGCGGGAGCTTTTCCACGAGCAGTACTTC.

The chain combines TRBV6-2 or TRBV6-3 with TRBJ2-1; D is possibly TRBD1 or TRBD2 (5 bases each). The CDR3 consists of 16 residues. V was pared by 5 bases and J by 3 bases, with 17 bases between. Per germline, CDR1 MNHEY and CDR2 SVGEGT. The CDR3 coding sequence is TGTGCCAGCAGTCACCGGGACCGAGCCTACTACAATGAGCAGTTCTTC. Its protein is CASSHRDRAYYNEQFF.

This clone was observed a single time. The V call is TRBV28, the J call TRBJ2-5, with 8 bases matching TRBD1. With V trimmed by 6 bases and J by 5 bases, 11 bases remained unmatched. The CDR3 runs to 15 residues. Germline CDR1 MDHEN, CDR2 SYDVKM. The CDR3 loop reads CASSLTTGAGETQYF. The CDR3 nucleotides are TGTGCCAGCAGCTTAACGACAGGGGCCGGGGAGACCCAGTACTTC. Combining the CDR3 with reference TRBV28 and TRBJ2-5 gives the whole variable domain DVKVTQSSRYLVKRTGEKVFLECVQDMDHENMFWYRQDPGLGLRLIYFSYDVKMKEKGDIPEGYSVSREKKERFSLILESASTNQTSMYLCASSLTTGAGETQYFGPGTRLLVL.

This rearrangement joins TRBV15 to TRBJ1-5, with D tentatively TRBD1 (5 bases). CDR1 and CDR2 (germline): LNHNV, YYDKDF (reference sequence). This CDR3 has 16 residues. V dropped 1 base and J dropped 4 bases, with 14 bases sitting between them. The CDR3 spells CATSRGFGRGNQPQHF. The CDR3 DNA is TGTGCCACCAGCAGAGGGTTTGGTAGGGGAAATCAGCCCCAGCATTTT.

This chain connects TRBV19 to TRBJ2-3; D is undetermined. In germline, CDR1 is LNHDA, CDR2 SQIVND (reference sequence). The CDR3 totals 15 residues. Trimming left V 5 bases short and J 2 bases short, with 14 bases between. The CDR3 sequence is CASSYTASLTDTQYF. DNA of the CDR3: TGTGCCAGTAGTTACACTGCTAGTCTCACAGATACGCAGTATTTT.

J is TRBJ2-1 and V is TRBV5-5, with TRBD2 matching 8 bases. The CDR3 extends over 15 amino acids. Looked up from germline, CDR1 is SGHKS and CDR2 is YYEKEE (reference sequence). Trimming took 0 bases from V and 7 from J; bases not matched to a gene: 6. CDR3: CASSLVDGRGNEQFF. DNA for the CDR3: TGTGCCAGCAGCTTGGTGGACGGGAGGGGGAATGAGCAGTTCTTC.

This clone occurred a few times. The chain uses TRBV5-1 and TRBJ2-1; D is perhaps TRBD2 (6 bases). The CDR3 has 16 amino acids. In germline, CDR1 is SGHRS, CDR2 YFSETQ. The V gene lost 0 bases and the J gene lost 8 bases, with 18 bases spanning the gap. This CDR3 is CASSLAPRAGGDEQFF. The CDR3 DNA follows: TGCGCCAGCAGCTTGGCCCCGAGAGCGGGTGGGGATGAGCAGTTCTTC.

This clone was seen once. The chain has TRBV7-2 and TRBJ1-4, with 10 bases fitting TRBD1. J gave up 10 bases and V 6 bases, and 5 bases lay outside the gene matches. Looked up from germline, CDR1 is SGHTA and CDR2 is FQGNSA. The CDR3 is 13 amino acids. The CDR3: CASRGQGSGKLFF. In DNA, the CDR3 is TGTGCCAGCAGGGGACAGGGGTCCGGAAAACTGTTTTTT.

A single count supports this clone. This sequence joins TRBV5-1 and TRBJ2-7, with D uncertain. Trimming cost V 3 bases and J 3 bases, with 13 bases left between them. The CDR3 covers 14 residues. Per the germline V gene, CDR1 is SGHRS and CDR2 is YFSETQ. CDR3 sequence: CASSSDLGLYEQYF. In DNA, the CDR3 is TGCGCCAGCAGCTCCGACCTAGGGCTCTACGAGCAGTACTTC.

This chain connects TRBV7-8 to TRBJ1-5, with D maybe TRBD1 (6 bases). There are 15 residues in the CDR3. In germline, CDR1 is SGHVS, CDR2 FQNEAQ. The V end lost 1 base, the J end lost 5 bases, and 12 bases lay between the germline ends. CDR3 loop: CASSLVPGADQPQHF. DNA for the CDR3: TGTGCCAGCAGCTTAGTCCCAGGGGCAGATCAGCCCCAGCATTTT.